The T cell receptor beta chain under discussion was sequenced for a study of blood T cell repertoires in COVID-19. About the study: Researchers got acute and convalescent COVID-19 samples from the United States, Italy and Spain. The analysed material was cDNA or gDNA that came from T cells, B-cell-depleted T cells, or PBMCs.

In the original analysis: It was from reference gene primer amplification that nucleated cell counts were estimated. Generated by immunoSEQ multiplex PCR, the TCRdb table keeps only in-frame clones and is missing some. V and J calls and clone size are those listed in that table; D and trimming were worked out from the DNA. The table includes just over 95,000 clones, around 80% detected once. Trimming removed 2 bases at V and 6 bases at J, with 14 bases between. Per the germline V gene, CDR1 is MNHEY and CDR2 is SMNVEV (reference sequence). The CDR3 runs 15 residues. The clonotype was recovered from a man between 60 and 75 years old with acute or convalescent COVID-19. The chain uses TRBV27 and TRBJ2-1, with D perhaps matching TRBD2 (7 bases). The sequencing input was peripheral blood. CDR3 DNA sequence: TGTGCCAGCAGTTTAACACCAGGGGAGGGCAATGAGCAGTTCTTC. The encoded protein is CASSLTPGEGNEQFF.